Below, 14 T cell receptor beta chains from the same sample are listed, as sequenced in a study of shared clonotypes between healthy human individuals. TCRdb keeps only in-frame clones here, not all; method: immunoSEQ multiplex PCR. This sample carries some 500,000 clones, about 96% of them seen once, and the ten largest clones take 0.055% to 0.075%. What was sequenced was naive CD4+ T cells sorted from blood. As for subset: CD45RA+ positively selected. These receptors were collected from a woman in her thirties in good health.

V is TRBV28 and J is TRBJ2-1, with a tentative D call TRBD2 (5 bases). Germline CDR1 and CDR2: MDHEN and SYDVKM. This CDR3 is built from 15 residues. The V and J ends lost 6 bases and 0 bases respectively, with 12 bases between them. CDR3 coding DNA: TGTGCCAGCAGGGGAGACCGTAGCTCCTACAATGAGCAGTTCTTC. The encoded protein is CASRGDRSSYNEQFF.

The chain has TRBV6-5 and TRBJ2-7; no clear D. The V and J ends lost 2 bases and 4 bases respectively, with 15 bases between them. Germline V gene sequence: CDR1 MNHEY, CDR2 SVGAGI. CDR3 size: 15 residues. The CDR3 nucleotides read TGTGCCAGCAGTTACAAGGCAGGCTCGCCATACGAGCAGTACTTC. Protein: CASSYKAGSPYEQYF.

This clone was seen a single time. The chain is built from TRBV6-5 and TRBJ2-1; D gene unclear. The CDR3 sequence is 14 residues long. Per the germline V gene, CDR1 is MNHEY and CDR2 is SVGAGI. Trimming stripped 0 bases from V and 8 bases from J, with 11 bases between. The CDR3 coding sequence is TGTGCCAGCAGTTACTCCCCGATGGGCTATGAGCAGTTCTTC. It codes for CASSYSPMGYEQFF.

The chain has TRBV27 and TRBJ2-2; D is ambiguous. V was cut by 7 bases and J by 6 bases, with 12 bases left in between. Germline V gene lookup returns CDR1 MNHEY and CDR2 SMNVEV (reference sequence). The CDR3 has 13 amino acids. CDR3 protein: CASKLSRAGELFF. CDR3 in DNA: TGTGCCAGCAAGCTAAGTCGTGCCGGGGAGCTGTTTTTT.

The rearrangement joins TRBV18 to TRBJ2-5; D call uncertain. The V end lost 0 bases, the J end lost 5 bases, and 10 bases lay between the germline ends. The CDR3 is 14 residues long. From germline, CDR1 is KGHSH and CDR2 LQKENI. Here the CDR3 DNA reads TGTGCCAGCTCACCACCGATGTTACAGGAGACCCAGTACTTC. Its protein is CASSPPMLQETQYF.

This chain connects TRBV15 to TRBJ1-5; 10 nucleotides align to TRBD1. The germline CDR1 and CDR2 sequences are LNHNV and YYDKDF (reference sequence). The V gene end was trimmed by 0 bases and the J gene end by 6 bases; junction bases not matched to a gene: 8. The CDR3 runs to 17 residues. This chain's CDR3 is CATSRDQSDRGLQPQHF. In nucleotides, the CDR3 is TGTGCCACCAGCAGAGATCAGTCAGACAGGGGGCTTCAGCCCCAGCATTTT.

This clone was seen only a few times. The chain combines TRBV6-4 with TRBJ1-2, with 8 bases fitting TRBD1. This CDR3 is 16 amino acids long. The V gene's germline CDR1 is MRHNA and CDR2 SNTAGT. Germline trimming cut 4 bases from V and 4 bases from J; bases unmatched to any gene: 11. Here the CDR3 DNA reads TGTGCCAGCAGTGCCCTGGGGACAGGAGAAGGCTATGGCTACACCTTC. Its protein is CASSALGTGEGYGYTF.

V usage is TRBV5-4 and J usage is TRBJ2-3; weak D call: TRBD2 (5 bases). CDR3 size: 16 residues. V was shortened by 3 bases and J by 2 bases, with 16 bases between the two germline ends. Germline V gene sequence: CDR1 SGHNT, CDR2 YYREEE (reference sequence). CDR3 protein: CASSSGTLLPTDTQYF. CDR3 sequence (DNA): TGTGCCAGCAGCTCGGGAACACTTCTACCCACAGATACGCAGTATTTT.

V usage is TRBV10-3 and J usage is TRBJ1-2; the D gene is possibly TRBD1 (5 bases). This CDR3 is built from 16 residues. V dropped 0 bases and J dropped 8 bases, with 19 bases sitting between them. Germline CDR1 is ENHRY and CDR2 is SYGVKD. CDR3 sequence: CAISESKPGVSWGYTF. CDR3 sequence (DNA): TGTGCCATCAGTGAGTCGAAGCCGGGGGTGAGCTGGGGCTACACCTTC.

The chain couples TRBV7-2 to TRBJ2-1; 7 positions agree with TRBD2. Germline CDR1 is SGHTA and CDR2 is FQGNSA. With V trimmed by 3 bases and J by 0 bases, 5 bases remained unmatched. CDR3 size: 16 residues. The CDR3 coding sequence is TGTGCCAGCAGCTTTTCGGGCGGGAGCTCCTACAATGAGCAGTTCTTC. Residues: CASSFSGGSSYNEQFF.

This chain links TRBV6-5 with TRBJ2-2; D perhaps matches TRBD2 (6 bases). Germline V gives CDR1 MNHEY, CDR2 SVGAGI. The V end was cut by 7 bases, the J end by 9 bases, with 18 bases between. The CDR3 has 14 residues. The DNA for the CDR3 is TGTGCCAGCACCAGGGACTGGCGGGATCGGGAGCTGTTTTTT. It specifies CASTRDWRDRELFF.

CDR3 DNA: TGTGCCAGCAGTTACCTACCGGGACAACAAGACTACGAGCAGTACTTC. It is translated as CASSYLPGQQDYEQYF. The V call is TRBV28, the J call TRBJ2-7, with a tentative D call TRBD1 (6 bases). This CDR3 has 16 amino acids. V lost 4 bases and J lost 3, with 19 bases in between. The V gene's germline CDR1 is MDHEN and CDR2 SYDVKM.

This clone has just one count. The genes are TRBV18 and TRBJ1-1, with D perhaps matching TRBD1 (6 bases). The CDR3 length is 15 residues. Germline V gene lookup returns CDR1 KGHSH and CDR2 LQKENI. The germline V and J ends were trimmed by 9 bases and 5 bases, with 22 bases remaining between them. The CDR3 nucleotides are TGTGCCAGTTTCAGCAGCAGGGGCGAGTGGACTGAAGCTTTCTTT. It encodes CASFSSRGEWTEAFF.

V and J are TRBV19 and TRBJ2-1; TRBD2 agrees at 13 bases. V was pared by 1 base and J by 5 bases, with 5 bases of the junction left unmatched. Germline V CDR1 and CDR2: LNHDA, SQIVND (reference sequence). The CDR3 runs 17 residues. The DNA for the CDR3 is TGTGCCAGTAGTATAGGACCCGGGACTAGCGGGGACAATGAGCAGTTCTTC. Translating gives CASSIGPGTSGDNEQFF.